The 27 T cell receptor beta chains presented below share a single source sample, sequenced in a study of T-cell reconstitution after alpha-beta-depleted transplantation in children. Unique molecular identifiers were incorporated when the TCRbeta library was constructed. TCRdb recomputed calls from the PCR reads with MiXCR, one row per CDR3 protein. The data contain about 610,000 distinct CDR3 sequences, over 9.5% of them singletons. The sequencing used PBMCs from the stem cell graft donor, collected from the stem cell graft. The receptors here all came from a human donor who donated a stem cell graft to a child with acute myeloid leukemia.

This clonotype was counted ten times or more. The J gene is TRBJ2-6, the V gene TRBV10-3; possible D gene TRBD2, 6 bases. This CDR3 is built from 15 residues. The V gene lost 10 bases and the J gene lost 2 bases, with 15 bases spanning the gap. Germline assignment: CDR1 ENHRY and CDR2 SYGVKD. The CDR3 nucleotides read TGTGCCACCTCAGTTGGGGGGACTGGGGCCAACGTCCTGACTTTC. This codes for CATSVGGTGANVLTF.

The chain carries TRBV20-1 and TRBJ1-6; D unclear. The V end lost 4 bases, the J end lost 3 bases, and 10 bases lay between the germline ends. CDR1 is DFQATT and CDR2 is SNEGSKA in the germline V gene (reference sequence). The CDR3 consists of 14 residues. The CDR3 DNA is TGCAGTGCTACGGGTACACGCTATAATTCACCCCTCCACTTT. Protein: CSATGTRYNSPLHF.

This clonotype was found many times. The genes are TRBV12-3 or TRBV12-4 and TRBJ1-1; a weak D match, TRBD1 (5 bases). This CDR3 comprises 13 residues. The ends were cut back, 6 bases at V and 6 bases at J, with 14 bases in the middle. This chain's CDR3 is CASSPQVDAEAFF. The CDR3 coding sequence is TGTGCCAGCAGCCCACAGGTTGACGCTGAAGCTTTCTTT.

The chain is built from TRBV29-1 and TRBJ1-3; the D is unclear. The CDR3 covers 14 residues. The ends were cut back, 6 bases at V and 4 bases at J, with 16 bases in the middle. CDR1 SQVTM and CDR2 ANQGSEA come from the germline V gene. CDR3 loop: CSVLLLGQGNTIYF. CDR3 DNA: TGCAGCGTCCTTCTTCTGGGTCAGGGAAACACCATATATTTT.

The chain couples TRBV27 to TRBJ1-5; tentative D call: TRBD1 (5 bases). V was trimmed by 3 bases and J by 0 bases, leaving 15 bases between them. CDR1 and CDR2 from the germline V gene are MNHEY and SMNVEV (reference sequence). The CDR3 runs 17 residues. CDR3 amino acids: CASSFTGGRYSNQPQHF. CDR3 nucleotides: TGTGCCAGCAGTTTCACGGGGGGGAGATATAGCAATCAGCCCCAGCATTTT.

This clonotype has a count of ten or more. The V call is TRBV12-3 or TRBV12-4, the J call TRBJ2-5, with TRBD2 as a possible D gene (5 bases). This CDR3 has 13 residues. The V end lost 8 bases, the J end lost 0 bases, and 10 bases lay between the germline ends. The CDR3 DNA sequence: TGTGCCAGCGGGAGCGGTAACCAAGAGACCCAGTACTTC. The encoded protein is CASGSGNQETQYF.

As concerns this clonotype: This may be a read error: a much more frequent sequence differs by one nucleotide. The chain combines TRBV7-8 with TRBJ1-1; possible D gene TRBD1, 5 bases. The germline V gene encodes CDR1 SGHVS and CDR2 FQNEAQ. This CDR3 has 15 amino acids. CDR3 in amino acids: CASSSIRWGNTEACF. CDR3 sequence (DNA): TGTGCCAGCAGCTCCATTCGATGGGGGAACACTGAAGCTTGCTTT.

This chain uses TRBV2 with TRBJ2-1; D unresolved. CDR1 and CDR2 from the germline V gene are SNHLY and FYNNEI. V was shortened by 4 bases and J by 1 base, with 5 bases between the two germline ends. This CDR3 has 13 amino acids. The chain's CDR3 is CASSAESYNEQFF. In nucleotides, the CDR3 is TGTGCCAGCAGTGCGGAGTCCTACAATGAGCAGTTCTTC.

This clonotype was counted at least ten times. The genes are TRBV27 and TRBJ2-3, with 8 nucleotides matching TRBD1. The CDR3 loop spans 15 amino acids. The ends lost 4 bases at V and 6 bases at J; junction bases unmatched: 9. The germline V gene encodes CDR1 MNHEY and CDR2 SMNVEV (reference sequence). The CDR3 sequence: CASSSPVRGPDTQYF. Here the CDR3 DNA reads TGTGCCAGCAGTTCTCCTGTCAGGGGGCCGGATACGCAGTATTTT.

The V and J genes are TRBV15 and TRBJ1-5, with D perhaps TRBD1 (6 bases). The CDR3 consists of 17 residues. The ends were cut back, 1 base at V and 2 bases at J, with 15 bases in the middle. Germline V gene sequence: CDR1 LNHNV, CDR2 YYDKDF (reference sequence). CDR3 residues: CATSRVRSGDGNQPQHF. For the CDR3, the DNA is TGTGCCACCAGCAGAGTACGCTCAGGGGATGGCAATCAGCCCCAGCATTTT.

The genes are TRBV7-9 and TRBJ2-7, with a weak D call TRBD1 (5 bases). The CDR3 contains 13 residues. Germline assignment: CDR1 SEHNR and CDR2 FQNEAQ (reference sequence). Trimming cost V 8 bases and J 6 bases, with 17 bases left between them. CDR3 nucleotide sequence: TGTGCCAGCGTATCAGGGATCACGGGCGAGCAGTACTTC. Translated, it gives CASVSGITGEQYF. The variable domain in full, with the rest retrieved from reference TRBV7-9 and TRBJ2-7, is DTGVSQNPRHKITKRGQNVTFRCDPISEHNRLYWYRQTLGQGPEFLTYFQNEAQLEKSRLLSDRFSAERPKGSFSTLEIQRTEQGDSAMYLCASVSGITGEQYFGPGTRLTVT.

This clonotype was detected many times. This chain's CDR3 is CASTPRGPNTGELFF. The CDR3 bases are TGCGCCAGCACCCCAAGGGGCCCGAACACCGGGGAGCTGTTTTTT. The chain links TRBV5-1 to TRBJ2-2, with D tentatively TRBD1 (5 bases). Germline values: CDR1 SGHRS, CDR2 YFSETQ. V was trimmed by 6 bases and J by 0 bases, leaving 12 bases between them. The CDR3 runs 15 residues.

This clonotype was counted many times. V is TRBV7-9 and J is TRBJ2-4; 7 bases match TRBD2. The CDR3 length is 16 residues. The ends lost 2 bases at V and 4 bases at J; junction bases unmatched: 8. Germline CDR1 is SEHNR and CDR2 is FQNEAQ (reference sequence). CDR3 in amino acids: CASSLYLTSEKNIQYF. The CDR3 DNA is TGTGCCAGCAGCTTATATCTCACTAGCGAGAAAAACATTCAGTACTTC.

This clonotype showed up many times. V and J are TRBV29-1 and TRBJ2-7; possible D gene TRBD2, 5 bases. Germline lookup yields CDR1 SQVTM and CDR2 ANQGSEA. The length of the CDR3 is 14 residues. The V gene lost 4 bases and the J gene lost 0 bases, with 13 bases spanning the gap. The CDR3 is CSVAGQRSSYEQYF. The CDR3 DNA follows: TGCAGCGTTGCCGGTCAGCGGAGCTCCTACGAGCAGTACTTC.

This clonotype was recorded at least ten times. The chain recombines TRBV7-2 with TRBJ2-1, with D perhaps TRBD1 (5 bases). CDR3 length equals 16 residues. Trimming stripped 0 bases from V and 3 bases from J, with 12 bases between. The V gene's germline CDR1 is SGHTA and CDR2 FQGNSA. CDR3 sequence (DNA): TGTGCCAGCAGCTTAGCAAGAGGAACAGGCTACAATGAGCAGTTCTTC. Translated, it gives CASSLARGTGYNEQFF.

This clonotype has more than one count but fewer than ten. CDR3 coding DNA: TGTGCCAGCAGATTGACTAGCGCCAATGAGCAGTTCTTC. It is translated as CASRLTSANEQFF. The chain recombines TRBV6-5 with TRBJ2-1, with 8 nucleotides matching TRBD2. V lost 6 bases and J lost 6; bases outside the gene matches: 4. The CDR3 spans 13 residues. Germline V gene data show CDR1 as MNHEY and CDR2 as SVGAGI.

This clonotype was observed a few times. V is TRBV4-2 and J is TRBJ2-3; the D gene could be TRBD1 or TRBD2 (5 bases each). Germline V gene lookup returns CDR1 LGHNA and CDR2 YNFKEQ. The CDR3 is made up of 15 amino acids. V was pared by 4 bases and J by 3 bases, with 14 bases between. For the CDR3, the DNA is TGTGCCAGCAGCCCGCCGGGGCCGGGGACAGATACGCAGTATTTT. It codes for CASSPPGPGTDTQYF.

This chain links TRBV10-3 with TRBJ2-5; D is uncertain. The CDR3 is 12 amino acids. V lost 0 bases and J lost 6, with 5 bases in between. In germline, CDR1 is ENHRY, CDR2 SYGVKD. The CDR3 DNA reads as TGTGCCATCAGTGAGTCCTCCCAGACCCAGTACTTC. This gives the protein CAISESSQTQYF.

This clonotype showed up many times. The V and J genes are TRBV10-3 and TRBJ2-7; TRBD1 matches 9 bases. Germline V gene lookup returns CDR1 ENHRY and CDR2 SYGVKD. V was pared by 7 bases and J by 3 bases, with 10 bases of the junction left unmatched. This CDR3 has 15 residues. CDR3 in amino acids: CAIKLTGGPNYEQYF. CDR3 in DNA: TGTGCCATCAAACTCACAGGGGGCCCCAACTACGAGCAGTACTTC.

The chain joins TRBV10-3 to TRBJ2-3; no definite D call. This CDR3 spans 13 amino acids. Germline V gene sequence: CDR1 ENHRY, CDR2 SYGVKD. Between the trimmed V and J ends, which lost 4 bases and 6 bases, there was a span of 11 bases. CDR3 in amino acids: CAISGAREDTQYF. CDR3 bases: TGTGCCATCAGTGGAGCCCGTGAGGATACGCAGTATTTT.

V usage is TRBV7-9 and J usage is TRBJ2-7; TRBD1 is a possible D gene (6 bases). CDR1 is SEHNR, CDR2 FQNEAQ, per germline (reference sequence). V lost 2 bases, J lost 3 bases, and 23 bases lay in between. The CDR3 extends over 18 amino acids. The chain's CDR3 is CASSLTRLIGTPIYEQYF. CDR3 nucleotide sequence: TGTGCCAGCAGCTTAACCCGCCTTATAGGGACACCCATCTACGAGCAGTACTTC.

This clonotype was recorded a few times. The chain couples TRBV5-1 to TRBJ2-3, with 12 bases matching TRBD2. The CDR3 contains 16 residues. The V gene's germline CDR1 is SGHRS and CDR2 YFSETQ. The junction had 4 bases not matched to a gene; V was cut back by 0 bases and J by 5 bases. CDR3 loop: CASSLELAGGGDTQYF. CDR3 nucleotides: TGCGCCAGCAGCTTGGAACTAGCGGGAGGTGGAGATACGCAGTATTTT.

This clonotype occurred many times. J is TRBJ2-3 and V is TRBV6-5; D is unresolved. The length of the CDR3 is 13 residues. The germline V and J ends were trimmed by 6 bases and 0 bases, with 7 bases remaining between them. Germline V gene sequence: CDR1 MNHEY, CDR2 SVGAGI. The CDR3 bases are TGTGCCAGCAGGTCCTCTAGCACAGATACGCAGTATTTT. It specifies CASRSSSTDTQYF.

This clonotype was counted at least ten times. The chain recombines TRBV11-1 with TRBJ2-6; D is undetermined. Trimming shortened V by 5 bases and J by 0 bases, and 8 bases separated the two germline ends. The CDR3 length is 15 residues. CDR1 is SGHAT, CDR2 FQDESV, per germline (reference sequence). CDR3 loop: CASSPMGSGANVLTF. The DNA for the CDR3 is TGTGCCAGCAGCCCTATGGGCTCTGGGGCCAACGTCCTGACTTTC.

The chain combines TRBV29-1 with TRBJ2-3, with D maybe TRBD2 (6 bases). Germline-derived CDR1 and CDR2 are SQVTM and ANQGSEA. The CDR3 totals 16 residues. Trimming left V 3 bases short and J 1 base short, with 17 bases between. The chain's CDR3 is CSVEGVEGAGTDTQYF. The CDR3 region has the DNA TGCAGCGTTGAGGGGGTGGAGGGCGCCGGCACAGATACGCAGTATTTT.

This clonotype was recorded a few times. V and J are TRBV20-1 and TRBJ1-1; D remains unclear. Trimming stripped 7 bases from V and 5 bases from J, with 14 bases between. This CDR3 spans 12 amino acids. Germline V gives CDR1 DFQATT, CDR2 SNEGSKA (reference sequence). The CDR3 protein is CSVPGVGTEAFF. The CDR3 DNA is TGCAGTGTTCCCGGGGTTGGTACTGAAGCTTTCTTT.

The chain links TRBV9 to TRBJ2-3; the match to TRBD2 covers 10 bases. Per germline, CDR1 SGDLS and CDR2 YYNGEE. J gave up 1 base and V 1 base, and 12 bases lay outside the gene matches. The CDR3 covers 19 residues. The CDR3 DNA follows: TGTGCCAGCAGCGTAAGGGCTAGCGGGAGAGATGGGGGCACAGATACGCAGTATTTT. It specifies CASSVRASGRDGGTDTQYF.